These 5 T cell receptor beta chains were sequenced from one sample in a study of blood T cell repertoires in COVID-19. Profiled with immunoSEQ multiplex PCR; TCRdb holds only in-frame clones, not every one. The sample records around 260,000 clones, about nine tenths being singletons. The sample was peripheral blood. These TCRs come from a man aged 40-49 years who had recovered from COVID-19.

This clone has a single count. V gene TRBV7-8 combines with J gene TRBJ2-7; the match to TRBD2 covers 8 bases. V shed 5 bases and J 0 bases; nucleotides not matched to a gene: 15. The CDR3 sequence is 18 residues long. The germline CDR1 and CDR2 sequences are SGHVS and FQNEAQ. CDR3 residues: CASSPPSRLASSSYEQYF. In DNA, the CDR3 is TGTGCCAGCAGCCCCCCTAGCCGACTAGCGAGTAGCTCCTACGAGCAGTACTTC.

V gene TRBV5-6 combines with J gene TRBJ2-7, with 8 bases lining up with TRBD1. The junction had 7 bases not matched to a gene; V was cut back by 3 bases and J by 2 bases. This CDR3 has 15 amino acids. The germline gives CDR1 SGHDT, CDR2 YYEEEE. For the CDR3, the DNA is TGTGCCAGCAGCTCTCCGGGACAGGTCACCTACGAGCAGTACTTC. Amino acid sequence: CASSSPGQVTYEQYF.

This sequence joins TRBV12-3 or TRBV12-4 and TRBJ2-7; D uncertain. V was clipped by 5 bases and J by 4 bases, with 12 bases between them. This CDR3 region has 13 residues. This CDR3 reads CASSALRIYEQYF. The CDR3 bases are TGTGCCAGCAGTGCCTTGAGGATTTACGAGCAGTACTTC.

This clone was counted a single time. The J gene is TRBJ2-7, the V gene TRBV2; no reliable D call. Germline values: CDR1 SNHLY, CDR2 FYNNEI. CDR3 size: 12 residues. V was cut by 3 bases and J by 2 bases, with 5 bases left in between. CDR3 nucleotide sequence: TGTGCCAGCAGTGAGGCACCCTACGAGCAGTACTTC. Translation gives CASSEAPYEQYF.

The chain combines TRBV24-1 with TRBJ2-1; TRBD2 agrees at 11 bases. CDR1 is KGHDR, CDR2 SFDVKD, per germline. This CDR3 comprises 15 residues. The V and J ends lost 4 bases and 8 bases, in that order; junction bases with no gene match: 6. The CDR3 DNA follows: TGTGCCACCAGTGACGGACTAGCGGGTGTTTATGAGCAGTTCTTC. Amino acid sequence: CATSDGLAGVYEQFF.